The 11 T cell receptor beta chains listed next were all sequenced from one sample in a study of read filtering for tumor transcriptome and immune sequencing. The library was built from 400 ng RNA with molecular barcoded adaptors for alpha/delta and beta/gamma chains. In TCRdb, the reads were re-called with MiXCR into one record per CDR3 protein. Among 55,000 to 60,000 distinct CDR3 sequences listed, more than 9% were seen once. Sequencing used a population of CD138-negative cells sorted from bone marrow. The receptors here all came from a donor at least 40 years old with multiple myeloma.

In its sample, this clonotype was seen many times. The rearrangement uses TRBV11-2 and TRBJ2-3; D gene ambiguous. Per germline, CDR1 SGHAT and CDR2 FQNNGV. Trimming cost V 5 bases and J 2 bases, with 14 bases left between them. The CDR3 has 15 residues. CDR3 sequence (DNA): TGTGCCAGCAGCCCAAGGACCCTCACCACAGATACGCAGTATTTT. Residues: CASSPRTLTTDTQYF. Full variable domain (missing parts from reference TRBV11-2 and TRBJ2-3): EAGVAQSPRYKIIEKRQSVAFWCNPISGHATLYWYQQILGQGPKLLIQFQNNGVVDDSQLPKDRFSAERLKGVDSTLKIQPAKLEDSAVYLCASSPRTLTTDTQYFGPGTRLTVL.

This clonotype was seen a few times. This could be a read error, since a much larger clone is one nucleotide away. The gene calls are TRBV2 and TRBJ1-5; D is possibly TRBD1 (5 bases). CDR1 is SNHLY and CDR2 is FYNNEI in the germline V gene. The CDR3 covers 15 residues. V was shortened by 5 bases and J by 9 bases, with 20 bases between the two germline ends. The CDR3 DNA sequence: TGTGCCAGCAGTATTGGGACGGGGTCCTTGTCGCCCCAGCATTTT. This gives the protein CASSIGTGSLSPQHF.

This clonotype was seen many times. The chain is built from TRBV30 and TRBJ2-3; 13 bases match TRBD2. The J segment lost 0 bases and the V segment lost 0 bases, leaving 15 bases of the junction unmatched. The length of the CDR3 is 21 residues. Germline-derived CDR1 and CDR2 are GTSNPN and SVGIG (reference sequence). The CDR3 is CAWSVLFGTSGDSSSTDTQYF. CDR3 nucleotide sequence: TGTGCCTGGAGTGTACTTTTCGGGACTAGCGGGGACAGCTCTAGCACAGATACGCAGTATTTT.

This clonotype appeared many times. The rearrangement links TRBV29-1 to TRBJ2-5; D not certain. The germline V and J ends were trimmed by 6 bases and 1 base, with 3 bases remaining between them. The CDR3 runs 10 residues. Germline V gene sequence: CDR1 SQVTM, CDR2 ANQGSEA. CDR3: CSVAQETQYF. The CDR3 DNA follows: TGCAGCGTGGCCCAAGAGACCCAGTACTTC.

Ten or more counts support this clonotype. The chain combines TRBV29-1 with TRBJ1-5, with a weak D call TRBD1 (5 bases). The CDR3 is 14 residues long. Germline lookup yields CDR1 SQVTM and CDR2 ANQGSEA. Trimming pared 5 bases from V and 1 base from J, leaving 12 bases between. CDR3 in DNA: TGCAGCGTTCCCGGGACGGAGAGCAATCAGCCCCAGCATTTT. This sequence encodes CSVPGTESNQPQHF.

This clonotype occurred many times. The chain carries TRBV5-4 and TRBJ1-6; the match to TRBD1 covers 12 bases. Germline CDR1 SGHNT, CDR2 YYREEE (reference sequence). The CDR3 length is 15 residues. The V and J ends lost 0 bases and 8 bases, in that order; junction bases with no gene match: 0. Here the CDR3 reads CASSLGDRGHSPLHF. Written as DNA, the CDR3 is TGTGCCAGCAGCTTGGGGGACAGGGGGCATTCACCCCTCCACTTT.

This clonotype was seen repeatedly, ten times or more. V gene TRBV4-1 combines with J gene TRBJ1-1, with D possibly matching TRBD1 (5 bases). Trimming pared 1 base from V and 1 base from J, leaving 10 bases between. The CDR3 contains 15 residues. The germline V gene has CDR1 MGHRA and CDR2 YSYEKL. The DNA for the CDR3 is TGCGCCAGCAGCCAAGTTTCCGGGGGGAACACTGAAGCTTTCTTT. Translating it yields CASSQVSGGNTEAFF.

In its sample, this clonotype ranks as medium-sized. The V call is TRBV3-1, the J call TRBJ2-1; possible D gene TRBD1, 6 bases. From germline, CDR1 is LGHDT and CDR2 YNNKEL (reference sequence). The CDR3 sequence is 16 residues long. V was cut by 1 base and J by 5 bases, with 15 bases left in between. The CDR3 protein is CASSQVVVQGDNEQFF. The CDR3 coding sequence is TGTGCCAGCAGCCAAGTCGTCGTACAGGGCGACAATGAGCAGTTCTTC.

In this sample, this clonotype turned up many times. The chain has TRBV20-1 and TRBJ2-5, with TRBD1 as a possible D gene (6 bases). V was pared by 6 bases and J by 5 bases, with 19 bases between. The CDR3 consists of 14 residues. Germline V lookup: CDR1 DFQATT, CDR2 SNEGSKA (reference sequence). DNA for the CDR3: TGCAGTGCCGTCCCGGGACACCGGAGGGAGACCCAGTACTTC. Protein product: CSAVPGHRRETQYF.

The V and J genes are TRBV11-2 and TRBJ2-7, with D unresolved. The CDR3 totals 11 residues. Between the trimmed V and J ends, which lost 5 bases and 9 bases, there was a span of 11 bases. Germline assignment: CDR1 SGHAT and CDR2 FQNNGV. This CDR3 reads CASSQNRGQYF. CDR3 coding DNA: TGTGCCAGCAGCCAAAATCGCGGGCAGTACTTC.

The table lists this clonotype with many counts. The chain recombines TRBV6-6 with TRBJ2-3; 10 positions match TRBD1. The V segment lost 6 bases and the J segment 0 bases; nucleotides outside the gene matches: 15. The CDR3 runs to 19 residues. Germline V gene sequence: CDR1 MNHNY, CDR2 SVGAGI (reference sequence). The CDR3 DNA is TGTGCCAGCAGAAACGCACGGACAGGGGGTATCGCTAGCACAGATACGCAGTATTTT. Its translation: CASRNARTGGIASTDTQYF.